This TCR beta chain was found in a study of read filtering for tumor transcriptome and immune sequencing. Study information: The cohort had 17 men and over eleven women aged about 45 to 90, mean around 63 years.

Study-wide results and caveats: Roughly 80% of IR-seq clonotypes had a single read, yet these held about 3.6% of reads.

This library used roughly 400 ng RNA and molecular barcoded adaptors spanning alpha/delta and beta/gamma chains. Each CDR3 protein gets one entry after TCRdb re-called the reads with MiXCR. The sample holds some 130,000 distinct CDR3 sequences, 13% seen once. Of note for this clonotype: As yet, its antigen is unknown.

Trimming removed 5 bases from V and 0 bases from J, with 35 bases in between. The CDR3 is 23 residues long. Sequencing used a population of CD138-negative cells sorted from bone marrow. This sequence was found in a donor older than 35 with multiple myeloma. V gene TRBV12-3 or TRBV12-4 combines with J gene TRBJ2-1; D unresolved. CDR3 amino acids: CASSEMTQSGPGSSNGSYNEQFF. Written as DNA, the CDR3 is TGTGCCAGCAGTGAGATGACTCAAAGTGGTCCCGGGTCTTCCAATGGCTCCTACAATGAGCAGTTCTTC.